This TCR beta chain was captured by sequencing in a study of shared clonotypes between healthy human individuals. The data were produced by immunoSEQ multiplex PCR, yet TCRdb's version contains in-frame clones alone and is incomplete. Counted here are 1,500,000 or so clones, roughly 95% occurring once; the ten biggest clones make up roughly 1.2%. CD4+ cell separation produced CD45RA+ naive and CD45RA-negative memory subsets. Trimming removed 6 bases from V and 6 bases from J, with 12 bases in between. This CDR3 spans 13 amino acids. CDR1 is SNHLY, CDR2 FYNNEI, per germline. The sequence derives from a man aged 25-45 years in good health. Sequencing was performed on naive CD4+ T cells sorted from blood. Subset indicated: CD45RA+ positively selected. The chain links TRBV2 to TRBJ2-1; no reliable D call. CDR3 sequence (DNA): TGTGCCAGCAGCCCCACGGGCCGCAATGAGCAGTTCTTC. It codes for CASSPTGRNEQFF.